The present T cell receptor beta chain was sequenced within a study of cytomegalovirus exposure and HLA in healthy donors. Study-wide results and limits: Because they were indistinguishable, some V segments, including TRBV6-2 and TRBV6-3, were excluded. It was shown in a later analysis that HLA-associated TCR beta chains were more clonally expanded than other, equally common chains.

The primer mix had 60 Vbeta and 13 Jbeta primers. The table came from immunoSEQ multiplex PCR; TCRdb's copy has only in-frame clones and leaves some out. The sample yields about 55,000 clones, 77% seen once. The CDR3 is made up of 14 amino acids. CDR1 and CDR2 from the germline V gene are SGHDN and FVKESK. V gave up 0 bases and J gave up 4 bases, with 6 bases separating them. As to this clone: Its target is unknown.

The receptor comes from a female donor in good health and CMV-seronegative. The chain has TRBV14 and TRBJ2-2; D not certain. Input material: PBMCs. CDR3 sequence: CASSQERGTGELFF. The CDR3, as DNA: TGTGCCAGCAGCCAAGAACGAGGCACCGGGGAGCTGTTTTTT.